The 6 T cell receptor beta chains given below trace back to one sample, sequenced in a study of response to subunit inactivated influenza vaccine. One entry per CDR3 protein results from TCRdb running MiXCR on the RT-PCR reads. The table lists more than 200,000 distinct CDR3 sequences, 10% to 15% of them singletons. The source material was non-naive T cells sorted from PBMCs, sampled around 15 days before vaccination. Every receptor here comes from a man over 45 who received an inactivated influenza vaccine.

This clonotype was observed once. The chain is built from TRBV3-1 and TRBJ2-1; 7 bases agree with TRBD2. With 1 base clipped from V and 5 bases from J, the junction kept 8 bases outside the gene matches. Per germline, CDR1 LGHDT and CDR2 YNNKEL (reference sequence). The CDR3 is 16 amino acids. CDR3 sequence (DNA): TGTGCCAGCAGCCAAGGGATAGCGGGCATACACAATGAGCAGTTCTTC. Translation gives CASSQGIAGIHNEQFF.

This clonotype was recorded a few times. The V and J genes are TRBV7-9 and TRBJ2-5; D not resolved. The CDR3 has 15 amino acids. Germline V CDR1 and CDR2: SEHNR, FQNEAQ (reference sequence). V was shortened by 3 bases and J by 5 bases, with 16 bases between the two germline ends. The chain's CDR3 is CASSFHSGGRETQYF. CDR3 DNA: TGTGCCAGCAGCTTTCACAGTGGTGGCCGGGAGACCCAGTACTTC.

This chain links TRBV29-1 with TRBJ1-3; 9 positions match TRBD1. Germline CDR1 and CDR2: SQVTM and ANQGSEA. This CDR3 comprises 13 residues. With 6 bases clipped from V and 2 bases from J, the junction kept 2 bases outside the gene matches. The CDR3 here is CSVGQGTGNTIYF. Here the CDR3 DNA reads TGCAGCGTGGGACAGGGAACTGGAAACACCATATATTTT.

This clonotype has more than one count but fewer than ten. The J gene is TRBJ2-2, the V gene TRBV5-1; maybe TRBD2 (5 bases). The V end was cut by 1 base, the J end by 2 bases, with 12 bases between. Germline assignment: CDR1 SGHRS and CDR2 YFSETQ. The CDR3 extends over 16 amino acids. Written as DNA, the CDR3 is TGCGCCAGCAGCTTGCAATCCGCTAGCAACACCGGGGAGCTGTTTTTT. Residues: CASSLQSASNTGELFF.

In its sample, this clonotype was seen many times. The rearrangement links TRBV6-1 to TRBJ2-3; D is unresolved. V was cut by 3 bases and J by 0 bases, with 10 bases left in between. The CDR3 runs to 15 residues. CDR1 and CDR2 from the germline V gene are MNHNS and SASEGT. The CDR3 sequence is CASSEGPLSTDTQYF. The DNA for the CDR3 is TGTGCCAGCAGTGAGGGCCCGCTAAGCACAGATACGCAGTATTTT.

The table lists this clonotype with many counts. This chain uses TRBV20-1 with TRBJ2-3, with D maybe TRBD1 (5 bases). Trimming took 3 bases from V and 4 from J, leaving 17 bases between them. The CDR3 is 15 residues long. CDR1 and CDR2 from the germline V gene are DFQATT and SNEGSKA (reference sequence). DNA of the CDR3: TGCAGTGCTAGTATAGTTTTGCAGGGATCAGATACGCAGTATTTT. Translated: CSASIVLQGSDTQYF.